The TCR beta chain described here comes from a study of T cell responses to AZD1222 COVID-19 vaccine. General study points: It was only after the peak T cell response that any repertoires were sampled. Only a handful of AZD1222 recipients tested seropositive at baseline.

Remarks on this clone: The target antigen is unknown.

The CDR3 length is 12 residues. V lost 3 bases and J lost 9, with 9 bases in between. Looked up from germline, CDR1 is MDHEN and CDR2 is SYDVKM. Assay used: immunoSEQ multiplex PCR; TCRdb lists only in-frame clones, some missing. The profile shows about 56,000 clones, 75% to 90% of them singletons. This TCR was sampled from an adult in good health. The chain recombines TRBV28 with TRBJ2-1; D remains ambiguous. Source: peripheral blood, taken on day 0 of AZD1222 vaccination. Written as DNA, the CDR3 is TGTGCCAGCAGTTTGAGTTGGAGTGAGCAGTTCTTC. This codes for CASSLSWSEQFF.